A selection of T cell receptor beta chains follows, all from one sample in a study of blood T cell repertoires in COVID-19. Sequencing used immunoSEQ multiplex PCR; TCRdb keeps in-frame clones, though not all of them. The sample contains 86,000 or so clones, roughly 80% of which appear only once. The sequenced material came from peripheral blood. Receptors were obtained from a man between 65 and 85 years old with acute or convalescent COVID-19. Each CDR3 is given with its conserved first and last residue. A D gene is named only where the DNA matches it firmly. Only some rows state a clone size, as once, few, many or a class for expanded clones.

TRBD1 TRBJ2-2 few TRBV19 CASSDRGNTGELFF TGTGCCAGTTCGGACAGGGGAAATACCGGGGAGCTGTTTTTT
TRBD2 TRBJ2-1 NA TRBV10-2 CASSESSGGASNEQFF TGCGCCAGCAGTGAGAGTAGCGGGGGGGCCAGCAATGAGCAGTTCTTC
TRBD1 TRBJ1-5 NA TRBV2 CASSLEAGGREQPQHF TGTGCCAGCAGCCTGGAGGCAGGGGGCCGGGAACAGCCCCAGCATTTT
TRBD2 TRBJ2-1 NA TRBV27 CASSRGGAINNEQFF TGTGCCAGCAGCCGGGGAGGGGCAATAAACAATGAGCAGTTCTTC
TRBD1 TRBJ2-1 NA TRBV6-2/TRBV6-3 CASSYPDRDPQFF TGTGCCAGCAGTTACCCCGACAGGGATCCGCAGTTCTTC
TRBD1 TRBJ1-1 NA TRBV2 CASRKGQIAEAFF TGTGCCAGCAGGAAGGGACAGATCGCTGAAGCTTTCTTT
TRBD2 TRBJ2-1 NA TRBV5-6 CASSPGLAPYNEQFF TGTGCCAGCAGCCCGGGACTAGCCCCCTACAATGAGCAGTTCTTC
NA TRBJ1-1 NA TRBV4-1 CASSHPRGAEAFF TGCGCCAGCAGCCATCCAAGGGGTGCTGAAGCTTTCTTT
TRBD1 TRBJ1-1 NA TRBV19 CASSKDRDLGTEAFF TGTGCCAGTAGTAAAGACAGGGATTTGGGCACTGAAGCTTTCTTT
NA TRBJ2-7 NA TRBV30 CAWSVWRGYEQYF TGTGCCTGGAGTGTTTGGAGGGGCTACGAGCAGTACTTC
TRBD1 TRBJ2-5 NA TRBV28 CASSPTTGDQETQYF TGTGCCAGCAGTCCAACAACAGGGGACCAAGAGACCCAGTACTTC
NA TRBJ2-3 NA TRBV6-5 CASSYSMWTSTDTQYF TGTGCCAGCAGTTACTCGATGTGGACTAGCACAGATACGCAGTATTTT